This T cell receptor (beta chain) was documented in a study of blood T cell repertoires in COVID-19. Background on the study: Acute and convalescent COVID-19 specimens originated in the United States, Italy and Spain.

Cohorts were determined from participant-reported clinical history. Here immunoSEQ multiplex PCR was the method, and the copy in TCRdb shows in-frame clones only, minus some. The top ten clones hold about 4% of a sample with under 250,000 clones, around 81% of them seen once. This CDR3 region has 14 residues. Germline CDR1 is SGHRS and CDR2 is YFSETQ. The V segment lost 8 bases and the J segment 6 bases; nucleotides outside the gene matches: 10. Input material: PBMCs or T cells enriched from blood (not recorded which). This sequence originates from a man aged 30 to 45 with acute COVID-19. The genes are TRBV5-1 and TRBJ2-3; 9 bases align to TRBD1. CDR3 DNA sequence: TGCGCCAGTAACCTGGACAGGGGCATTGATACGCAGTATTTT. It encodes CASNLDRGIDTQYF. The whole variable domain, remainder taken from reference TRBV5-1 and TRBJ2-3, is KAGVTQTPRYLIKTRGQQVTLSCSPISGHRSVSWYQQTPGQGLQFLFEYFSETQRNKGNFPGRFSGRQFSNSRSEMNVSTLELGDSALYLCASNLDRGIDTQYFGPGTRLTVL.